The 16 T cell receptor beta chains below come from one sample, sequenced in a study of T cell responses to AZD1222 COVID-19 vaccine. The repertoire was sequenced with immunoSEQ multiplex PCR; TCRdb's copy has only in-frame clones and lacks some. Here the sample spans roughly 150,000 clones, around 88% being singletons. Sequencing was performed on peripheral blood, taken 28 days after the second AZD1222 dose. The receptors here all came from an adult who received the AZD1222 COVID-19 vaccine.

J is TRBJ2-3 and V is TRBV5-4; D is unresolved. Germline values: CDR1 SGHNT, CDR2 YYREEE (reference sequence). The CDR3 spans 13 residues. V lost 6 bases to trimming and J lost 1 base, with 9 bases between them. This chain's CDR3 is CASTDVGTDTQYF. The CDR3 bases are TGTGCCAGCACCGACGTAGGCACAGATACGCAGTATTTT.

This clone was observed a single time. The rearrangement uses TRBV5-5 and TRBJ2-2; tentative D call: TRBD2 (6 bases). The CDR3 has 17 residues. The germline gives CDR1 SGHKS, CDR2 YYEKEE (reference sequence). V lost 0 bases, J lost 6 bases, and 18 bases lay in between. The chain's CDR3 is CASSLGGFSPSAGELFF. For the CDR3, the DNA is TGTGCCAGCAGCTTGGGAGGCTTTTCCCCTAGCGCCGGGGAGCTGTTTTTT.

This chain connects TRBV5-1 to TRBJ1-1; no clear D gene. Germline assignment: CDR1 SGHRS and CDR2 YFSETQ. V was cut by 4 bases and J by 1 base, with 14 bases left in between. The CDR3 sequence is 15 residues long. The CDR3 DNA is TGCGCCAGCAGCGCCGGTCCCGGAGGGAACACTGAAGCTTTCTTT. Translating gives CASSAGPGGNTEAFF.

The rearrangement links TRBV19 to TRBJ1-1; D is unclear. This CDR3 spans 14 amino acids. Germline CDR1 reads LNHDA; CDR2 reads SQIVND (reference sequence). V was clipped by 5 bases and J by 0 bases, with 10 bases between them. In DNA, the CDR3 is TGTGCCAGTAGTCCCGGACTGATGAACACTGAAGCTTTCTTT. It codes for CASSPGLMNTEAFF.

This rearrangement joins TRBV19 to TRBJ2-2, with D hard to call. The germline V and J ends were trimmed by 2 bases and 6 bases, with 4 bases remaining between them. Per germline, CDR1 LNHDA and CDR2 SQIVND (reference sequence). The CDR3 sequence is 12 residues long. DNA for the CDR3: TGTGCCAGTAGTATAATCCCCGGGGAGCTGTTTTTT. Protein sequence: CASSIIPGELFF.

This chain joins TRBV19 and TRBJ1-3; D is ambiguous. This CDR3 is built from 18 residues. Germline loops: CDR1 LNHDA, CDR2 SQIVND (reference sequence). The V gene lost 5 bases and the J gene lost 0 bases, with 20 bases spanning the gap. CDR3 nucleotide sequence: TGTGCCAGTAGTTCCCTCTGGACGGGTTTATTCTCTGGAAACACCATATATTTT. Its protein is CASSSLWTGLFSGNTIYF.

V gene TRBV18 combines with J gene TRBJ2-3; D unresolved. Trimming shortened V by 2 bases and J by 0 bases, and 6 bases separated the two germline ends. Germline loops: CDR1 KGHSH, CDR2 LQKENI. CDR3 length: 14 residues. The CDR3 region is CASSPLASTDTQYF. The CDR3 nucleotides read TGTGCCAGCTCACCATTGGCTAGCACAGATACGCAGTATTTT.

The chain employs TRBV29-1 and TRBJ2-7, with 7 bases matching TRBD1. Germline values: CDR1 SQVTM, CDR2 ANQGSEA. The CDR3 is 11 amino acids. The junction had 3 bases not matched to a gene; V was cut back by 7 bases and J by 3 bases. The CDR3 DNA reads TGCAGCGCGGCAGGGGGCTACGAGCAGTACTTC. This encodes CSAAGGYEQYF.

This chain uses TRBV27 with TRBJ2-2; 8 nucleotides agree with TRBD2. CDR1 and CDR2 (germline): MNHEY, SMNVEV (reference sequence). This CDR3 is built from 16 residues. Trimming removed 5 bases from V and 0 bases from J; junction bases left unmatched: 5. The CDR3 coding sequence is TGTGCCAGCAGTCCGTATAGCGGGGCGAACACCGGGGAGCTGTTTTTT. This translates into CASSPYSGANTGELFF.

Here the CDR3 reads CASSPYRTGADTQYF. CDR3 sequence (DNA): TGTGCCAGCAGCCCGTACAGGACAGGCGCAGATACGCAGTATTTT. The chain recombines TRBV4-2 with TRBJ2-3, with 7 bases lining up with TRBD1. From germline, CDR1 is LGHNA and CDR2 YNFKEQ. The junction had 8 bases not matched to a gene; V was cut back by 4 bases and J by 4 bases. This CDR3 region has 15 residues.

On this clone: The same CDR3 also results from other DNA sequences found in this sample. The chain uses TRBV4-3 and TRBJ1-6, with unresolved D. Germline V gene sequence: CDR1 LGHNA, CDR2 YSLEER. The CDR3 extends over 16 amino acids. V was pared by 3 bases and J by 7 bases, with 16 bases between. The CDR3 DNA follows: TGCGCCAGCAGCCAGGACCCCCCGGGAGGGAATTCACCCCTCCACTTT. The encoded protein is CASSQDPPGGNSPLHF.

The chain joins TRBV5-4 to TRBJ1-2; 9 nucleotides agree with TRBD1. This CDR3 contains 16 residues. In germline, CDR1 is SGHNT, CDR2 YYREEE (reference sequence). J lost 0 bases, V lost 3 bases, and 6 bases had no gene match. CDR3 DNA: TGTGCCAGCAGCTCCCCTGGGGACAGGGCTAACTATGGCTACACCTTC. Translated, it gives CASSSPGDRANYGYTF.

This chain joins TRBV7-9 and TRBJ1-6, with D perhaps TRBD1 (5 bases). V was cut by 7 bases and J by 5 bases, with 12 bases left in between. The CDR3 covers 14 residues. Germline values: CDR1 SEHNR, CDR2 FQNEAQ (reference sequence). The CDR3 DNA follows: TGTGCCAGCACTACCGACAGCAATAATTCACCCCTCCACTTT. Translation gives CASTTDSNNSPLHF.

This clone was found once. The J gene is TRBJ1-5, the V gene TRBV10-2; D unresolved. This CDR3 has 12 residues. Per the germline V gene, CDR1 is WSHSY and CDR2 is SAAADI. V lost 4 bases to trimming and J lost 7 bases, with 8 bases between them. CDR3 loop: CASSGLVQPQHF. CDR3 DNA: TGCGCCAGCAGTGGTTTGGTGCAGCCCCAGCATTTT.

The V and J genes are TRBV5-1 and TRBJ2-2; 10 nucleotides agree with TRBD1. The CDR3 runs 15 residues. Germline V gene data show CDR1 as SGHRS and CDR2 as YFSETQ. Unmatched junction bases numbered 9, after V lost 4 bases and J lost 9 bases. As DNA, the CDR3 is TGCGCCAGCAGCGACCGGGACAGGGGATGGAGGGAGCTGTTTTTT. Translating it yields CASSDRDRGWRELFF.

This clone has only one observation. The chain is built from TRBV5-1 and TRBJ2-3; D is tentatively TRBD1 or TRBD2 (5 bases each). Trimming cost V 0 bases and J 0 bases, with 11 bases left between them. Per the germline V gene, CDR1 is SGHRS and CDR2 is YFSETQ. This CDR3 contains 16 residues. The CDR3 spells CASSLVGTTSTDTQYF. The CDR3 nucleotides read TGCGCCAGCAGCTTGGTCGGGACCACTAGCACAGATACGCAGTATTTT.